A single sample gave rise to the 13 T cell receptor beta chains below, sequenced in a study of blood T cell repertoires in COVID-19. The assay was immunoSEQ multiplex PCR, and TCRdb's table has in-frame clones only and misses some. The sample has 450,000 to 600,000 clones, about 85% seen once. Sequencing used PBMCs or T cells enriched from blood (not recorded which). These receptors were collected from a woman aged 18-29 years who had recovered from COVID-19.

V is TRBV11-1 and J is TRBJ2-1, with D perhaps matching TRBD2 (6 bases). Trimming shortened V by 8 bases and J by 10 bases, and 21 bases separated the two germline ends. The CDR3 covers 14 residues. Germline-derived CDR1 and CDR2 are SGHAT and FQDESV (reference sequence). CDR3: CASGAGPSSGEQFF. The CDR3 DNA reads TGTGCCAGCGGGGCGGGACCCAGCTCGGGGGAGCAGTTCTTC.

On this clone: Other DNA sequences from this sample encode an identical CDR3 as well. The rearrangement uses TRBV5-6 and TRBJ1-5; D unresolved. The CDR3 length is 13 residues. The V gene lost 2 bases and the J gene lost 3 bases, with 6 bases spanning the gap. Germline V gene sequence: CDR1 SGHDT, CDR2 YYEEEE. CDR3 region: CASSFSYNQPQHF. CDR3 nucleotide sequence: TGTGCCAGCAGCTTTAGCTACAATCAGCCCCAGCATTTT. Full variable domain (outside the CDR3, taken from reference TRBV5-6 and TRBJ1-5): DAGVTQSPTHLIKTRGQQVTLRCSPKSGHDTVSWYQQALGQGPQFIFQYYEEEERQRGNFPDRFSGHQFPNYSSELNVNALLLGDSALYLCASSFSYNQPQHFGDGTRLSIL.

V gene TRBV4-1 combines with J gene TRBJ1-2; TRBD1 matches 8 bases. Germline V gene data show CDR1 as MGHRA and CDR2 as YSYEKL. This CDR3 is 14 amino acids long. Germline trimming cut 1 base from V and 8 bases from J; bases unmatched to any gene: 6. CDR3 in DNA: TGCGCCAGCAGCCAAGGAAGACAGGGGATCGGCTACACCTTC. It codes for CASSQGRQGIGYTF.

This chain connects TRBV29-1 to TRBJ1-1; TRBD1 agrees at 8 bases. In germline, CDR1 is SQVTM, CDR2 ANQGSEA. V lost 3 bases, J lost 7 bases, and 4 bases stayed unmatched. The CDR3 totals 12 residues. CDR3 sequence: CSVDRGLNEAFF. CDR3 bases: TGCAGCGTTGACAGGGGGCTGAATGAAGCTTTCTTT.

The chain links TRBV15 to TRBJ2-3; no firm D call. The CDR3 has 13 amino acids. In germline, CDR1 is LNHNV, CDR2 YYDKDF (reference sequence). Trimming left V 1 base short and J 8 bases short, with 10 bases between. The CDR3, as DNA: TGTGCCACCAGCAGAGGAGACGGCGGTACGCAGTATTTT. Protein product: CATSRGDGGTQYF.

The gene calls are TRBV5-1 and TRBJ1-1; tentative D call: TRBD1 (6 bases). Looked up from germline, CDR1 is SGHRS and CDR2 is YFSETQ. CDR3 length: 15 residues. Trimming stripped 6 bases from V and 1 base from J, with 16 bases between. CDR3 bases: TGCGCCAGCACTCGTATTCCGGGACAGAACACTGAAGCTTTCTTT. Protein sequence: CASTRIPGQNTEAFF.

Comment on this clone: This sample also contains other DNA sequences that code for the same CDR3. The chain has TRBV4-1 and TRBJ2-7, with D uncertain. The V end was cut by 0 bases, the J end by 6 bases, with 9 bases between. In germline, CDR1 is MGHRA, CDR2 YSYEKL. The CDR3 loop spans 13 amino acids. As DNA, the CDR3 is TGCGCCAGCAGCCAAGATCGAGGCAGCGAGCAGTACTTC. Its protein is CASSQDRGSEQYF.

The V call is TRBV3-1 (or the pseudogene TRBV3-2), the J call TRBJ1-2; possible D gene TRBD1, 6 bases. The CDR3 spans 13 residues. V was pared by 1 base and J by 8 bases, with 11 bases between. Germline V gene lookup returns CDR1 LGHDT and CDR2 YNNKEL (reference sequence). This CDR3 reads CASSQVRGAGYTF. Written as DNA, the CDR3 is TGTGCCAGCAGCCAAGTACGGGGGGCAGGCTACACCTTC.

The rearrangement joins TRBV10-1 to TRBJ2-2, with TRBD2 as a possible D gene (6 bases). The V gene's germline CDR1 is WNHNN and CDR2 SYGVQD (reference sequence). With 6 bases removed from V and 7 bases from J, the gap between germline ends came to 12 bases. The CDR3 runs 13 residues. The CDR3 spells CASRAGTNGELFF. The CDR3 DNA sequence: TGCGCCAGCAGGGCGGGAACAAACGGGGAGCTGTTTTTT.

The chain recombines TRBV7-2 with TRBJ1-4; 10 nucleotides line up with TRBD1. CDR1 is SGHTA, CDR2 FQGNSA, per germline. Germline trimming cut 3 bases from V and 6 bases from J; bases unmatched to any gene: 4. This CDR3 region has 15 residues. The chain's CDR3 is CASSFSDRGHEKLFF. For the CDR3, the DNA is TGTGCCAGCAGCTTCTCCGACAGGGGGCATGAAAAACTGTTTTTT.

This clone was counted only a few times. The CDR3 sequence: CASSLDSSGYNEQFF. DNA of the CDR3: TGTGCCAGCAGCTTAGATTCTAGCGGGTACAATGAGCAGTTCTTC. V is TRBV11-2 and J is TRBJ2-1; TRBD2 agrees at 8 bases. The CDR3 runs to 15 residues. Trimming cost V 0 bases and J 4 bases; bases outside gene matches: 2. CDR1 is SGHAT, CDR2 FQNNGV, per germline. The variable domain in full, completed from reference TRBV11-2 and TRBJ2-1, reads EAGVAQSPRYKIIEKRQSVAFWCNPISGHATLYWYQQILGQGPKLLIQFQNNGVVDDSQLPKDRFSAERLKGVDSTLKIQPAKLEDSAVYLCASSLDSSGYNEQFFGPGTRLTVL.

The V call is TRBV5-1, the J call TRBJ1-1; maybe TRBD1 (6 bases). Germline CDR1 and CDR2: SGHRS and YFSETQ. The CDR3 consists of 15 residues. Trimming left V 4 bases short and J 4 bases short, with 17 bases between. The CDR3 loop is CASSRSGTLSTEAFF. CDR3 coding DNA: TGCGCCAGCAGCCGAAGCGGGACATTAAGCACTGAAGCTTTCTTT.

CDR3 region: CASTAAVGVNYGYTF. The CDR3 DNA is TGCGCCAGCACGGCCGCCGTGGGAGTCAACTATGGCTACACCTTC. J is TRBJ1-2 and V is TRBV5-1; D is unclear. Germline-derived CDR1 and CDR2 are SGHRS and YFSETQ. CDR3 length: 15 residues. V lost 6 bases to trimming and J lost 2 bases, with 17 bases between them.